The subject of this entry is one T cell receptor (beta chain). The CDR3 extends over 15 amino acids. V was cut by 0 bases and J by 2 bases, with 8 bases left in between. Germline values: CDR1 MNHEY, CDR2 SVGAGI. The sample is drawn from a study of CD4 T cell repertoires in COVID-19. These memory T cells were uncultured and sequenced directly after ex vivo isolation. Assay: immunoSEQ multiplex PCR; the TCRdb copy retains only in-frame clones and omits some. The table includes more than 20,000 clones, about 93% detected once. J is TRBJ1-5 and V is TRBV6-5; D is ambiguous. The sequence was collected from a human donor who had COVID-19. The input for sequencing was circulating follicular helper CD4+ T cells (cTfh) from blood, taken before the COVID-19 pandemic. CDR3: CASSYSNSRNQPQHF. Here the CDR3 DNA reads TGTGCCAGCAGTTACTCAAACAGTCGCAATCAGCCCCAGCATTTT.